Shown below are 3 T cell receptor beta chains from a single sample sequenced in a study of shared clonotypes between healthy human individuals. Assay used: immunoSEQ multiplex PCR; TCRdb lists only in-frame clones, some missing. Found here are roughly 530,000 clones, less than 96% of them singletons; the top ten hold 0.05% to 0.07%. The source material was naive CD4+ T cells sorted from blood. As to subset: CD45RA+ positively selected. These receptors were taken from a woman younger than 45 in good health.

As DNA, the CDR3 is TGTGCCACCAGCGCGGGACAGGGCGCTTGGGACACTGAAGCTTTCTTT. It yields the protein CATSAGQGAWDTEAFF. The chain is built from TRBV15 and TRBJ1-1, with 9 bases fitting TRBD1. V trimming: 5 bases; J trimming: 3 bases; junction bases outside the gene matches: 10. The CDR3 spans 16 residues. The germline V gene encodes CDR1 LNHNV and CDR2 YYDKDF (reference sequence).

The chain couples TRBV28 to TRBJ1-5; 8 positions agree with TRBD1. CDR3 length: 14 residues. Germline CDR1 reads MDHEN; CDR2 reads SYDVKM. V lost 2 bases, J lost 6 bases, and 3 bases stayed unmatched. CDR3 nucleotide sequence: TGTGCCAGCAGTTTACCAGGGGGCGGTCAGCCCCAGCATTTT. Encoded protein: CASSLPGGGQPQHF.

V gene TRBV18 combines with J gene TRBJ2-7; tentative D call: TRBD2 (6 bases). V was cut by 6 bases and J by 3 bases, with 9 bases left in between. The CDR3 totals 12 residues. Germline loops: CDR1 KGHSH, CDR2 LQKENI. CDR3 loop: CASSYGSYEQYF. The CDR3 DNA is TGTGCCAGCTCCTACGGGAGCTACGAGCAGTACTTC.